What follows are 25 T cell receptor beta chains derived from one specimen sequenced in a study of shared clonotypes between healthy human individuals (TCRdb year 2020). Library preparation was by the immunoSEQ multiplex PCR assay. Drawn from immuneACCESS, this table holds only the in-frame rearrangements with V and J called that TCRdb kept. Clones are partly lost; checked studies trace under half to an unresolved V gene and leave the rest unexplained. The sample table lists hundreds of thousands of clones, around four fifths of them with a count of one. About 1.8% of the sample is taken by the ten largest. The sample consisted of memory CD4+ T cells sorted from blood. The cell subset or site label for this specimen denotes: CD45RA-negative fraction. Receptors were obtained from a woman aged 25 to 39 in good health.

V is TRBV13 and J is TRBJ2-7; the match to TRBD1 covers 7 bases. The junction had 7 bases not matched to a gene; V was cut back by 5 bases and J by 0 bases. This CDR3 is 15 amino acids long. CDR1 is PRHDT and CDR2 is FYEKMQ in the germline V gene (reference sequence). This CDR3 reads CASSNGQESSYEQYF. DNA for the CDR3: TGTGCCAGCAGCAACGGACAGGAGAGCTCCTACGAGCAGTACTTC. Full variable domain (missing parts from reference TRBV13 and TRBJ2-7): AAGVIQSPRHLIKEKRETATLKCYPIPRHDTVYWYQQGPGQDPQFLISFYEKMQSDKGSIPDRFSAQQFSDYHSELNMSSLELGDSALYFCASSNGQESSYEQYFGPGTRLTVT.

This chain uses TRBV10-3 with TRBJ2-7, with TRBD1 matching over 8 bases. V lost 3 bases and J lost 2; bases outside the gene matches: 3. The CDR3 is 14 residues long. CDR1 is ENHRY and CDR2 is SYGVKD in the germline V gene. CDR3 in amino acids: CAISDRDRPYEQYF. CDR3 in DNA: TGTGCCATCAGTGACCGGGACAGGCCCTACGAGCAGTACTTC.

This clone was seen a few times. The genes are TRBV7-8 and TRBJ2-5; D is undetermined. V was clipped by 3 bases and J by 2 bases, with 10 bases between them. The CDR3 is 14 residues long. Germline V gives CDR1 SGHVS, CDR2 FQNEAQ. DNA for the CDR3: TGTGCCAGCAGCTTCCAGGAATGGCAAGAGACCCAGTACTTC. Translating gives CASSFQEWQETQYF.

The J gene is TRBJ2-2, the V gene TRBV13; 9 bases match TRBD2. Germline V lookup: CDR1 PRHDT, CDR2 FYEKMQ (reference sequence). V dropped 5 bases and J dropped 6; count of bases not matched to a gene: 13. This CDR3 is built from 17 residues. The CDR3 DNA reads as TGTGCCAGCAGCGAATTAGCGGGAGTGGATCTAGCCGGGGAGCTGTTTTTT. Its translation: CASSELAGVDLAGELFF.

The rearrangement joins TRBV19 to TRBJ1-1, with D possibly being TRBD1 (6 bases). This CDR3 has 16 amino acids. The V end lost 4 bases, the J end lost 1 base, and 16 bases lay between the germline ends. Per germline, CDR1 LNHDA and CDR2 SQIVND (reference sequence). The CDR3: CASSRTAHGSNTEAFF. In DNA form, the CDR3 reads TGTGCCAGTAGTAGGACAGCGCACGGCTCGAACACTGAAGCTTTCTTT.

The genes are TRBV10-2 and TRBJ1-2, with no clear D. The CDR3 has 15 amino acids. V lost 1 base and J 6 bases, leaving 15 bases between the germline ends. The germline V gene has CDR1 WSHSY and CDR2 SAAADI. CDR3 nucleotide sequence: TGCGCCAGCAGTGAGTTTCCGGGCCCCTGGGATGGCTACACCTTC. It is translated as CASSEFPGPWDGYTF.

This chain uses TRBV6-6 with TRBJ2-1; 10 nucleotides agree with TRBD2. The CDR3 loop spans 15 amino acids. V shed 6 bases, J shed 3 bases, and the junction held 5 bases outside the gene matches. CDR1 and CDR2 from the germline V gene are MNHNY and SVGAGI (reference sequence). CDR3 sequence (DNA): TGTGCCAGCAGACCGGGACTAGCGATCTACAATGAGCAGTTCTTC. Protein: CASRPGLAIYNEQFF.

The genes are TRBV19 and TRBJ2-5; possibly TRBD2 for D (5 bases). Between the trimmed V and J ends, which lost 10 bases and 2 bases, there was a span of 14 bases. The length of the CDR3 is 13 residues. Germline CDR1 LNHDA, CDR2 SQIVND (reference sequence). CDR3 loop: CATGPGVQETQYF. The CDR3 DNA reads as TGTGCCACCGGCCCCGGGGTACAAGAGACCCAGTACTTC.

The chain has TRBV19 and TRBJ1-6; D gene uncertain. The CDR3 runs 13 residues. V lost 0 bases, J lost 8 bases, and 5 bases lay in between. In germline, CDR1 is LNHDA, CDR2 SQIVND (reference sequence). CDR3 loop: CASSIEVHSPLHF. The CDR3 DNA sequence: TGTGCCAGTAGTATAGAGGTGCATTCACCCCTCCACTTT.

The chain joins TRBV27 to TRBJ2-3; TRBD2 aligns across 8 bases. V shed 5 bases, J shed 3 bases, and the junction held 7 bases outside the gene matches. Germline V gives CDR1 MNHEY, CDR2 SMNVEV (reference sequence). The CDR3 has 15 residues. CDR3 DNA sequence: TGTGCCAGCAGTCCGAGGGCGGGAGGTACAGATACGCAGTATTTT. It translates to CASSPRAGGTDTQYF.

The chain couples TRBV11-2 to TRBJ2-1; D gene uncertain. The CDR3 is 12 residues long. Germline CDR1 SGHAT, CDR2 FQNNGV. V lost 1 base to trimming and J lost 7 bases, with 5 bases between them. Here the CDR3 DNA reads TGTGCCAGCAGCTTAGCGCTTAATGAGCAGTTCTTC. Its translation is CASSLALNEQFF. The whole variable domain, remainder taken from reference TRBV11-2 and TRBJ2-1, is EAGVAQSPRYKIIEKRQSVAFWCNPISGHATLYWYQQILGQGPKLLIQFQNNGVVDDSQLPKDRFSAERLKGVDSTLKIQPAKLEDSAVYLCASSLALNEQFFGPGTRLTVL.

The V call is TRBV4-1, the J call TRBJ2-3; D not resolved. The CDR3 extends over 14 amino acids. Trimming removed 3 bases at V and 6 bases at J, with 13 bases between. In germline, CDR1 is MGHRA, CDR2 YSYEKL. The CDR3 coding sequence is TGCGCCAGCAGCCATCAGTGGTTGGGGGATACGCAGTATTTT. Protein sequence: CASSHQWLGDTQYF.

This chain joins TRBV9 and TRBJ2-1; D not certain. The V gene's germline CDR1 is SGDLS and CDR2 YYNGEE. V lost 3 bases and J lost 2, with 9 bases in between. The CDR3 totals 14 residues. CDR3 nucleotides: TGTGCCAGCAGCGCTTCTAGGACCTACAATGAGCAGTTCTTC. It codes for CASSASRTYNEQFF.

The rearrangement links TRBV5-1 to TRBJ1-4; 8 nucleotides line up with TRBD1. V lost 4 bases and J lost 7; bases outside the gene matches: 18. Germline CDR1 and CDR2: SGHRS and YFSETQ. The CDR3 has 18 residues. The CDR3 DNA sequence: TGCGCCAGCAGCAAAGGCAACCGCGGGACAGGCCTTGGTGAAAAACTGTTTTTT. Translation gives CASSKGNRGTGLGEKLFF.

Many counts were recorded for this clone. The V gene is TRBV7-2, the J gene TRBJ1-5, with D unresolved. The CDR3 has 15 amino acids. V lost 2 bases and J 0 bases, leaving 8 bases between the germline ends. Germline CDR1 and CDR2: SGHTA and FQGNSA. The CDR3 spells CASSLIGYSNQPQHF. The CDR3 nucleotides read TGTGCCAGCAGCTTAATAGGGTATAGCAATCAGCCCCAGCATTTT.

The gene calls are TRBV11-2 and TRBJ1-2, with 7 bases matching TRBD1. CDR1 and CDR2 (germline): SGHAT, FQNNGV. The CDR3 consists of 15 residues. The V gene end was trimmed by 1 base and the J gene end by 4 bases; junction bases not matched to a gene: 6. CDR3 amino acids: CASSLVGGTAYGYTF. The CDR3 bases are TGTGCCAGCAGCTTAGTTGGGGGGACAGCCTATGGCTACACCTTC.

This rearrangement joins TRBV6-1 to TRBJ2-3, with D uncertain. Germline CDR1 reads MNHNS; CDR2 reads SASEGT. V was pared by 8 bases and J by 0 bases, with 6 bases between. The CDR3 contains 12 residues. DNA of the CDR3: TGTGCCAGCGTGCCTAGCACAGATACGCAGTATTTT. Protein: CASVPSTDTQYF.

This rearrangement joins TRBV7-6 to TRBJ1-2; the match to TRBD1 covers 8 bases. This CDR3 contains 17 residues. CDR1 and CDR2 from the germline V gene are SGHVS and FNYEAQ. Trimming cost V 5 bases and J 1 base; bases outside gene matches: 12. CDR3 nucleotides: TGTGCCAGCAGCCCCCGGACAGGGATTGGGTATAACTATGGCTACACCTTC. Residues: CASSPRTGIGYNYGYTF.

The rearrangement joins TRBV7-8 to TRBJ1-5, with D possibly TRBD1 on 6 matching bases. Trimming cost V 5 bases and J 5 bases, with 22 bases left between them. Germline CDR1 and CDR2: SGHVS and FQNEAQ. This CDR3 has 17 residues. The CDR3 loop reads CASSPSPYRDPDQPQHF. The DNA for the CDR3 is TGTGCCAGCAGCCCTTCACCGTACAGGGACCCCGATCAGCCCCAGCATTTT.

Remarks on this clone: In the same sample, other DNA sequences code for this CDR3. The chain couples TRBV28 to TRBJ2-7, with D unclear. CDR3 length: 12 residues. V was shortened by 3 bases and J by 3 bases, with 6 bases between the two germline ends. The germline CDR1 and CDR2 sequences are MDHEN and SYDVKM. CDR3 protein: CASSLSYYEQYF. The CDR3 bases are TGTGCCAGCAGTTTGTCCTACTACGAGCAGTACTTC.

The rearrangement joins TRBV4-1 to TRBJ2-7; 7 bases align to TRBD1. The CDR3 runs 15 residues. The V segment lost 1 base and the J segment 0 bases; nucleotides outside the gene matches: 3. Germline-derived CDR1 and CDR2 are MGHRA and YSYEKL. CDR3 sequence (DNA): TGCGCCAGCAGCCAAGGGGGGACAGCCTCCTACGAGCAGTACTTC. Translating gives CASSQGGTASYEQYF.

The chain joins TRBV4-1 to TRBJ1-5; weak D call: TRBD1 (5 bases). The germline CDR1 and CDR2 sequences are MGHRA and YSYEKL. Trimming took off 1 base at V and 3 bases at J, with 13 bases between the two ends. The CDR3 runs 16 residues. This CDR3 is CASSQGTSRDNQPQHF. The CDR3 nucleotides read TGCGCCAGCAGCCAAGGGACGAGCAGGGACAATCAGCCCCAGCATTTT.

The rearrangement joins TRBV5-6 to TRBJ2-7, with D possibly TRBD2 on 6 matching bases. Per germline, CDR1 SGHDT and CDR2 YYEEEE. This CDR3 comprises 13 residues. The ends were cut back, 5 bases at V and 2 bases at J, with 11 bases in the middle. The DNA for the CDR3 is TGTGCCAGCAGGATGGGGGGAGCCTACGAGCAGTACTTC. Its translation is CASRMGGAYEQYF.

This clone was seen a handful of times. The chain is built from TRBV5-6 and TRBJ2-7; 8 bases line up with TRBD2. Germline V gene sequence: CDR1 SGHDT, CDR2 YYEEEE. V lost 0 bases, J lost 5 bases, and 4 bases stayed unmatched. The CDR3 loop spans 14 amino acids. As DNA, the CDR3 is TGTGCCAGCAGCTTGGGCGGGAGGCACCACGAGCAGTACTTC. Its protein is CASSLGGRHHEQYF.

The V call is TRBV10-1, the J call TRBJ1-2; D not certain. Germline CDR1 WNHNN, CDR2 SYGVQD (reference sequence). CDR3 size: 13 residues. Trimming removed 3 bases from V and 5 bases from J, with 10 bases in between. This CDR3 reads CASSDSFTYGYTF. In nucleotides, the CDR3 is TGCGCCAGCAGTGACAGTTTCACATATGGCTACACCTTC.